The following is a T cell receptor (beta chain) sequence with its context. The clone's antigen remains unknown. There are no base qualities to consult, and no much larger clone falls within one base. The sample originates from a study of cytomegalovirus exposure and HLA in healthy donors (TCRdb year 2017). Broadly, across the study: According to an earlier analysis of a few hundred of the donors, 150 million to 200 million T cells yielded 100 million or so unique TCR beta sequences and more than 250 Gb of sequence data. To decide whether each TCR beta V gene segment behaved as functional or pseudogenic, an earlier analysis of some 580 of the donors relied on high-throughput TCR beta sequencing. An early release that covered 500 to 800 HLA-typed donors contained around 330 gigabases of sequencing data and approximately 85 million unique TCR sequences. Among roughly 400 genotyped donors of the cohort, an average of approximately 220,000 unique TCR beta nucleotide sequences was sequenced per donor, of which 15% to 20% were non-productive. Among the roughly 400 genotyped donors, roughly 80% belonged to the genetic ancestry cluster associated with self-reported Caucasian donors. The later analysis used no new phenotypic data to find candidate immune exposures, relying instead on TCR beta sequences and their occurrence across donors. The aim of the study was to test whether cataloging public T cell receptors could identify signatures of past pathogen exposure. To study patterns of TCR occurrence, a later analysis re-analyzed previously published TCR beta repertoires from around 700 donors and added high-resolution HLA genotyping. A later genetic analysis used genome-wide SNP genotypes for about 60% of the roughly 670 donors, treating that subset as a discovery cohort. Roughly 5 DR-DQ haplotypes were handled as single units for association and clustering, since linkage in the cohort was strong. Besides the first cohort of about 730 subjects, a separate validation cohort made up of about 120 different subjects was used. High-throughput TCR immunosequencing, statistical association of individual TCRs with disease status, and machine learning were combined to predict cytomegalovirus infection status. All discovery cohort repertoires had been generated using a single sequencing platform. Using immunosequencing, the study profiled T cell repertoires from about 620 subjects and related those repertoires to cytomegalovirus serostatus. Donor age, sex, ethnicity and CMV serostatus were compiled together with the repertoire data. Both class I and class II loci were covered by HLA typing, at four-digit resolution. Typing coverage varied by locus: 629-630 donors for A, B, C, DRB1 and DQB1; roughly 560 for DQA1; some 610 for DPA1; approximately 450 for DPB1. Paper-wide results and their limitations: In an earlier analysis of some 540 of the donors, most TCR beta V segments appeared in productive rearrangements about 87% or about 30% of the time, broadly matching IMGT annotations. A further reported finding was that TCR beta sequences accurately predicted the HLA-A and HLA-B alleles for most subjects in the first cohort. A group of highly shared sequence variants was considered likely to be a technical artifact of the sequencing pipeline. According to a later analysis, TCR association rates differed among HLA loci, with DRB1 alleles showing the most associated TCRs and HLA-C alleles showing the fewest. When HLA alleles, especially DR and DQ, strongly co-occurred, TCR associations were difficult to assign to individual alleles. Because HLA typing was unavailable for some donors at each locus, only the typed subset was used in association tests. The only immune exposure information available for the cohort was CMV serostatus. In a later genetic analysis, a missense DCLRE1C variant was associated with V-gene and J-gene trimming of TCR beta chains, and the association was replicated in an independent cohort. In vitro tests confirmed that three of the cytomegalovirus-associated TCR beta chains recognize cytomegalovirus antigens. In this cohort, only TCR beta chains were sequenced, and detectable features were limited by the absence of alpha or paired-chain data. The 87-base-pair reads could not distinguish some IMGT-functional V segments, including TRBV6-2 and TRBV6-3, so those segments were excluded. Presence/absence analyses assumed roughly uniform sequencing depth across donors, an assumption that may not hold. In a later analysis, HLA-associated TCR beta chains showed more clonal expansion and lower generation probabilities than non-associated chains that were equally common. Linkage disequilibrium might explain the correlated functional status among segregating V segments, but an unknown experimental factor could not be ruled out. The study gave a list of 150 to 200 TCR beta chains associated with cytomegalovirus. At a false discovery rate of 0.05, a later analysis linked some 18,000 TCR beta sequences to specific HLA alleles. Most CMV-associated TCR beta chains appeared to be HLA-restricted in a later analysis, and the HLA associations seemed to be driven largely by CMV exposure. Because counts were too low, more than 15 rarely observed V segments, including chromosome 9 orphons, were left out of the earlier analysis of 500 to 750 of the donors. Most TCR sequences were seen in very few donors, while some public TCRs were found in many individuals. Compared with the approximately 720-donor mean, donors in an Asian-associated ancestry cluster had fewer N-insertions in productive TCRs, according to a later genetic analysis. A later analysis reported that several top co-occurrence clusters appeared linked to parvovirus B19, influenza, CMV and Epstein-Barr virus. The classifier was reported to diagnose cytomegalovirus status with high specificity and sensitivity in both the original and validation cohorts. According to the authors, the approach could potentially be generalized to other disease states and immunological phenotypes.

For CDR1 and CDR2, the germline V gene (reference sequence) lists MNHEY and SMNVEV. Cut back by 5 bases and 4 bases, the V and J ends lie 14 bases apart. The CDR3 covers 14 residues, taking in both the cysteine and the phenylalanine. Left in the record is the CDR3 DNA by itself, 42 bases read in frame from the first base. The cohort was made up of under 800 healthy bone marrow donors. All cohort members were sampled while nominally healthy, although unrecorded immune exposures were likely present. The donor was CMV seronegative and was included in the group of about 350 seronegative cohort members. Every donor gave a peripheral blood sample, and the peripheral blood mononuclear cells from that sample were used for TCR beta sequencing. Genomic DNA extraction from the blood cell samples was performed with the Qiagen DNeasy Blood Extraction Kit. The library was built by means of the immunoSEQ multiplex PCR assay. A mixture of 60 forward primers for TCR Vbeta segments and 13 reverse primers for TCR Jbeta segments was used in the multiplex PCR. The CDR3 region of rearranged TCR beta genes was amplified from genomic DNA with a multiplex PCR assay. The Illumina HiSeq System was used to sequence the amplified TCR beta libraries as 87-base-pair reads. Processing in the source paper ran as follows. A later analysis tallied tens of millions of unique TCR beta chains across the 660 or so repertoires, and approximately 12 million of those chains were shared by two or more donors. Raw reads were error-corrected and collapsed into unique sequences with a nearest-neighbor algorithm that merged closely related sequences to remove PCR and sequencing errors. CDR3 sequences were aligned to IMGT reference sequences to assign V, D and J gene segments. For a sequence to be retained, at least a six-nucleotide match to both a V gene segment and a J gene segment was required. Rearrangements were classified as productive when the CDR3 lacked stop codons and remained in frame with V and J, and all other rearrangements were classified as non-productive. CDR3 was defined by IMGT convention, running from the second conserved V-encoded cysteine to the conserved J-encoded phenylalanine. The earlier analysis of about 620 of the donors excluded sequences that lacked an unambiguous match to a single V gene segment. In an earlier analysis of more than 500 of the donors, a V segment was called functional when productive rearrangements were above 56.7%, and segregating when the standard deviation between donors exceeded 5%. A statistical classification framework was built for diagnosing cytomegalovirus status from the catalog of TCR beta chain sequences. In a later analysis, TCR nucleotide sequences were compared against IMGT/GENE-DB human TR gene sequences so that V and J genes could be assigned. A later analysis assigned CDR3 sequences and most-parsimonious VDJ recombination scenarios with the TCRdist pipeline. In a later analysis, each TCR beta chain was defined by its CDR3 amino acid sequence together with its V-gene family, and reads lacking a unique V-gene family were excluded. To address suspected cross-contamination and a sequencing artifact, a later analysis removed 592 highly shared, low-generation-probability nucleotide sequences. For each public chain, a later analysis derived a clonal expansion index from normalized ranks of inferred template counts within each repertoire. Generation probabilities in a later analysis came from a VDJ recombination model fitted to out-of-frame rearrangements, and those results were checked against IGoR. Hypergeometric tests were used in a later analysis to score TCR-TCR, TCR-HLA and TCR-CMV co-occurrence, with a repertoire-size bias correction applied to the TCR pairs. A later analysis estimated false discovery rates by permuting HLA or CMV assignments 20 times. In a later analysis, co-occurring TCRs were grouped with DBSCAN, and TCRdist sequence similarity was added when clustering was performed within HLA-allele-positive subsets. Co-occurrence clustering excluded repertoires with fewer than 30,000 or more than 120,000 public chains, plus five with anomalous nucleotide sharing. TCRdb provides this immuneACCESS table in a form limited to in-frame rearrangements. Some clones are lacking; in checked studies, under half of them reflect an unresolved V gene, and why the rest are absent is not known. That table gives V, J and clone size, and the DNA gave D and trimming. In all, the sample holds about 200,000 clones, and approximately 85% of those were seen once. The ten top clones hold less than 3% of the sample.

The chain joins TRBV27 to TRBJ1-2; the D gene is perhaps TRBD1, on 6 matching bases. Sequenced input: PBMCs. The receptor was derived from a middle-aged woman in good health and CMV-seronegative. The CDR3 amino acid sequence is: CASSPGQFTYGYTF. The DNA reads TGTGCCAGCAGTCCAGGACAGTTCACCTATGGCTACACCTTC.